A single sample is the source of the 19 T cell receptor beta chains below, sequenced in a study of shared clonotypes between healthy human individuals. TCRdb keeps only in-frame clones here, not all; method: immunoSEQ multiplex PCR. The sample records about 2 million clones, about 95% being singletons. Naive CD8 isolation took CD45RO-negative cells positively selected for CCR7 and excluded terminally differentiated effector memory CD45RA+ cells. The source material was naive CD8+ T cells sorted from blood. These receptors came from a man younger than 35 in good health.

V usage is TRBV9 and J usage is TRBJ2-7; D ambiguous. Germline-derived CDR1 and CDR2 are SGDLS and YYNGEE. This CDR3 has 12 residues. V was clipped by 0 bases and J by 6 bases, with 7 bases between them. The CDR3 here is CASSVDGSEQYF. The CDR3 DNA sequence: TGTGCCAGCAGCGTAGACGGCTCCGAGCAGTACTTC.

The V and J genes are TRBV27 and TRBJ2-1; tentative D call: TRBD1 (6 bases). In germline, CDR1 is MNHEY, CDR2 SMNVEV (reference sequence). V was shortened by 5 bases and J by 3 bases, with 17 bases between the two germline ends. CDR3 length: 16 residues. The CDR3 sequence is CASSPTPGVGYNEQFF. In DNA form, the CDR3 reads TGTGCCAGCAGTCCAACGCCAGGGGTGGGCTACAATGAGCAGTTCTTC.

V gene TRBV30 combines with J gene TRBJ1-1; D gene uncertain. V lost 4 bases to trimming and J lost 6 bases, with 18 bases between them. Germline CDR1 and CDR2: GTSNPN and SVGIG (reference sequence). This CDR3 contains 14 residues. DNA of the CDR3: TGTGCCTGGAAGGGAGGGAACGATTGGGCTGAAGCTTTCTTT. Residues: CAWKGGNDWAEAFF.

This clone was found once. The rearrangement joins TRBV7-8 to TRBJ2-1, with 7 positions matching TRBD2. CDR1 and CDR2 from the germline V gene are SGHVS and FQNEAQ. V shed 2 bases, J shed 9 bases, and the junction held 7 bases outside the gene matches. The CDR3 has 14 amino acids. CDR3 in amino acids: CASSLSGGSGEQFF. As DNA, the CDR3 is TGTGCCAGCAGCTTATCTGGCGGGAGCGGTGAGCAGTTCTTC.

This sequence joins TRBV9 and TRBJ1-3; 7 bases map to TRBD1. The CDR3 has 17 amino acids. V dropped 0 bases and J dropped 1; count of bases not matched to a gene: 7. Germline CDR1 reads SGDLS; CDR2 reads YYNGEE. The CDR3 sequence is CASSVASEGASGNTIYF. Here the CDR3 DNA reads TGTGCCAGCAGCGTAGCTAGTGAGGGGGCTTCTGGAAACACCATATATTTT.

This clone was counted only a few times. This rearrangement joins TRBV5-1 to TRBJ1-2; 12 nucleotides align to TRBD1. The junction had 10 bases not matched to a gene; V was cut back by 4 bases and J by 6 bases. Germline V gene data show CDR1 as SGHRS and CDR2 as YFSETQ. The CDR3 runs to 16 residues. CDR3 nucleotide sequence: TGCGCCAGCAGCACGGGACAGGGGGCGGGGACCGATGGCTACACCTTC. It encodes CASSTGQGAGTDGYTF.

The chain combines TRBV9 with TRBJ1-1, with a weak D call TRBD1 (5 bases). Germline V gene data show CDR1 as SGDLS and CDR2 as YYNGEE. Trimming cost V 3 bases and J 2 bases, with 14 bases left between them. The CDR3 spans 15 residues. The CDR3 loop reads CASSGGWGLNTEAFF. The DNA of the CDR3 is TGTGCCAGCAGCGGGGGCTGGGGACTCAACACTGAAGCTTTCTTT.

A note on this clone: Additional DNA sequences in this sample encode the identical CDR3. The V call is TRBV4-3, the J call TRBJ2-7, with 10 bases identical to TRBD1. This CDR3 has 15 amino acids. From germline, CDR1 is LGHNA and CDR2 YSLEER. J was trimmed by 0 bases and V by 1 base; bases with no gene match: 0. CDR3 DNA sequence: TGCGCCAGCAGCCAAGGGACAGGGGGCTCCTACGAGCAGTACTTC. Translating gives CASSQGTGGSYEQYF.

The V gene is TRBV6-5, the J gene TRBJ2-3; D is unresolved. With 1 base removed from V and 4 bases from J, the gap between germline ends came to 6 bases. Germline V gene data show CDR1 as MNHEY and CDR2 as SVGAGI. The CDR3 covers 13 residues. The CDR3, as DNA: TGTGCCAGCAGTTACTACTCCGCAGATACGCAGTATTTT. This translates into CASSYYSADTQYF.

V is TRBV5-1 and J is TRBJ1-3, with TRBD1 matching over 7 bases. Germline CDR1 reads SGHRS; CDR2 reads YFSETQ. This CDR3 is built from 14 residues. J gave up 8 bases and V 0 bases, and 5 bases lay outside the gene matches. The CDR3 DNA sequence: TGCGCCAGCAGCTTGGCCCGGGGGACAGACACCATATATTTT. Translated: CASSLARGTDTIYF.

The rearrangement joins TRBV7-6 to TRBJ1-1; D call uncertain. CDR3 size: 16 residues. Germline V gene data show CDR1 as SGHVS and CDR2 as FNYEAQ. V was clipped by 0 bases and J by 1 base, with 12 bases between them. CDR3 nucleotide sequence: TGTGCCAGCAGCTTAGCGCCCCCCGTGAAGAACACTGAAGCTTTCTTT. Encoded protein: CASSLAPPVKNTEAFF. Full variable domain (outside the CDR3, taken from reference TRBV7-6 and TRBJ1-1): GAGVSQSPRYKVTKRGQDVALRCDPISGHVSLYWYRQALGQGPEFLTYFNYEAQQDKSGLPNDRFSAERPEGSISTLTIQRTEQRDSAMYRCASSLAPPVKNTEAFFGQGTRLTVV.

The chain couples TRBV5-1 to TRBJ2-2; 9 nucleotides agree with TRBD2. Trimming at V came to 4 bases and at J to 7 bases, leaving 11 bases not matched to a gene. The germline CDR1 and CDR2 sequences are SGHRS and YFSETQ. The CDR3 is 16 residues long. CDR3 DNA sequence: TGCGCCAGCAGCCCTGGGCTAGCGGGGAGAATCGGGGAGCTGTTTTTT. This sequence encodes CASSPGLAGRIGELFF.

Remarks on this clone: The same CDR3 is also encoded by other DNA sequences in this sample. J is TRBJ2-5 and V is TRBV4-1; D is unclear. The CDR3 covers 12 residues. The ends were cut back, 3 bases at V and 4 bases at J, with 6 bases in the middle. Germline V lookup: CDR1 MGHRA, CDR2 YSYEKL. For the CDR3, the DNA is TGCGCCAGCAGCCAGAGAGGAGAGACCCAGTACTTC. Protein sequence: CASSQRGETQYF.

The chain joins TRBV6-1 to TRBJ1-5; D gene ambiguous. CDR1 and CDR2 (germline): MNHNS, SASEGT. The CDR3 consists of 15 residues. The V and J ends lost 4 bases and 3 bases respectively, with 13 bases between them. The CDR3 sequence: CASSVKAGLNQPQHF. The CDR3, as DNA: TGTGCCAGCAGTGTTAAGGCAGGCCTCAATCAGCCCCAGCATTTT.

This clone was detected only once. The chain links TRBV9 to TRBJ2-3, with 8 positions matching TRBD2. The CDR3 length is 14 residues. V shed 3 bases, J shed 5 bases, and the junction held 5 bases outside the gene matches. CDR1 SGDLS and CDR2 YYNGEE come from the germline V gene. CDR3 DNA sequence: TGTGCCAGCAGCGCGGGGGGGCGTGGAGATACGCAGTATTTT. As protein: CASSAGGRGDTQYF.

The rearrangement uses TRBV6-5 and TRBJ1-4, with TRBD1 matching over 10 bases. The germline gives CDR1 MNHEY, CDR2 SVGAGI. CDR3 length equals 15 residues. Trimming removed 4 bases from V and 8 bases from J; junction bases left unmatched: 7. Here the CDR3 DNA reads TGTGCCAGCAGTTCGACAGGGGGCTGGGAGGAAAAACTGTTTTTT. Amino acid sequence: CASSSTGGWEEKLFF.

The chain uses TRBV14 and TRBJ2-1; D ambiguous. Germline CDR1 SGHDN, CDR2 FVKESK. The germline V and J ends were trimmed by 1 base and 7 bases, with 14 bases remaining between them. The CDR3 loop spans 15 amino acids. The CDR3 region has the DNA TGTGCCAGCAGCCAAGGACGGAGTTTCGGGAATGAGCAGTTCTTC. It is translated as CASSQGRSFGNEQFF.

A word on this clone: The same CDR3 is also encoded by other DNA sequences in this sample. This chain joins TRBV27 and TRBJ1-2; tentative D call: TRBD1 (6 bases). Germline V lookup: CDR1 MNHEY, CDR2 SMNVEV (reference sequence). V lost 0 bases, J lost 3 bases, and 8 bases lay in between. The CDR3 is 14 amino acids. Written as DNA, the CDR3 is TGTGCCAGCAGTTTATCGAGGGGGGACTATGGCTACACCTTC. The encoded protein is CASSLSRGDYGYTF.

This chain connects TRBV5-6 to TRBJ2-7; D unresolved. Germline V gene sequence: CDR1 SGHDT, CDR2 YYEEEE. This CDR3 is built from 12 residues. V was pared by 1 base and J by 10 bases, with 12 bases between. The CDR3 region is CASSLYSQGQYF. The CDR3 DNA follows: TGTGCCAGCAGCTTGTATTCCCAAGGACAGTACTTC.